This T cell receptor beta chain was captured by sequencing in a study of shared clonotypes between healthy human individuals. Study as a whole: Per donor, three plates held CD4 naive cells, three held CD4 memory, two held CD8 naive and one held CD8 memory.

The CDR3 contains 15 residues. CDR1 is SGDLS and CDR2 is YYNGEE in the germline V gene. V lost 5 bases, J lost 2 bases, and 13 bases lay in between. Sorted-subset replicate PCRs used 150 to 250 ng of genomic DNA. This amount corresponded to 30,000 to 35,000 T cell genomes. The repertoire was sequenced with immunoSEQ multiplex PCR; TCRdb's copy has only in-frame clones and lacks some. The sample yields approximately 1.5 million clones, approximately 98% seen once. The source material was naive CD4+ T cells sorted from blood. The subset is: CD45RA+ positively selected. The source is a man aged 25-45 years in good health. V is TRBV9 and J is TRBJ2-2; a possible D gene is TRBD2 (6 bases). The CDR3 region has the DNA TGTGCCAGCAGTGGGACTCAGAAAAACACCGGGGAGCTGTTTTTT. Translation gives CASSGTQKNTGELFF.